The clone carrying this T cell receptor (beta chain) was counted a single time. The study drew participants aged about 18 to 89 years from approximately 25 US areas. This CDR3 region has 15 residues. V lost 6 bases to trimming and J lost 8 bases; unmatched junction nucleotides: 8. From germline, CDR1 is KGHDR and CDR2 SFDVKD. The data originate from a study of blood T cell repertoires in COVID-19. Original processing notes: Reference gene primer amplification gave estimated nucleated cell counts. Profiled with immunoSEQ multiplex PCR; TCRdb holds only in-frame clones, not every one. V and J calls and clone size come straight from that table; D and trimming were deduced from the DNA. Among hundreds of thousands of clones listed, 88% were seen once.

This TCR was sampled from an older woman in a cohort exposed to, infected with or recovered from COVID-19 (not recorded which). The V and J genes are TRBV24-1 and TRBJ2-1; 11 bases are shared with TRBD1. The material sequenced was PBMCs or T cells enriched from blood (not recorded which). The CDR3 is CATSPGTGGVYEQFF. The CDR3 DNA is TGTGCCACCAGTCCCGGGACAGGGGGAGTATATGAGCAGTTCTTC.